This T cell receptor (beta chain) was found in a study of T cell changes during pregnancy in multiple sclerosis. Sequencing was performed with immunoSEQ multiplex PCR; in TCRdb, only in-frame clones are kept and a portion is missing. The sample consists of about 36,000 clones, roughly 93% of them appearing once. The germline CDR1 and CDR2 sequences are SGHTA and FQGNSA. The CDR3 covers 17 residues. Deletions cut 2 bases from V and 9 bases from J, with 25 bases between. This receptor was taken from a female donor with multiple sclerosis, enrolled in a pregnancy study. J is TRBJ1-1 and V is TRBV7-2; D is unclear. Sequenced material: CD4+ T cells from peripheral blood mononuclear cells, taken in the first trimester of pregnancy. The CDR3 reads CASSLLLVRSAMIKAFF. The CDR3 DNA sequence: TGTGCCAGCAGCTTACTCTTGGTACGGTCCGCGATGATCAAAGCTTTCTTT.